The clone carrying this T cell receptor (beta chain) was recorded at least ten times. It was RNA transcripts that yielded the amplified TCR beta CDR3 regions. When the TCR CDR3 underwent first-round RT-PCR, the HTBI primer set was used. TCRdb re-called the multiplex PCR reads through MiXCR, storing one row per CDR3 protein. The sample carries under 400,000 distinct CDR3 sequences, 13% recorded once. This record belongs to a study of T cells in Graves' hyperthyroidism and ophthalmopathy. Sequencing was performed on blood. This sequence originates from a woman younger than 35 with Graves' hyperthyroidism.

CDR3 nucleotides: TGTGCCAGCAGCTTCAAACAGGGTGTGAGTCAGCCCCAGCATTTT. Residues: CASSFKQGVSQPQHF. The genes are TRBV7-6 and TRBJ1-5; D possibly corresponds to TRBD1 (6 bases). Germline V CDR1 and CDR2: SGHVS, FNYEAQ. Trimming took off 3 bases at V and 6 bases at J, with 15 bases between the two ends. The length of the CDR3 is 15 residues.